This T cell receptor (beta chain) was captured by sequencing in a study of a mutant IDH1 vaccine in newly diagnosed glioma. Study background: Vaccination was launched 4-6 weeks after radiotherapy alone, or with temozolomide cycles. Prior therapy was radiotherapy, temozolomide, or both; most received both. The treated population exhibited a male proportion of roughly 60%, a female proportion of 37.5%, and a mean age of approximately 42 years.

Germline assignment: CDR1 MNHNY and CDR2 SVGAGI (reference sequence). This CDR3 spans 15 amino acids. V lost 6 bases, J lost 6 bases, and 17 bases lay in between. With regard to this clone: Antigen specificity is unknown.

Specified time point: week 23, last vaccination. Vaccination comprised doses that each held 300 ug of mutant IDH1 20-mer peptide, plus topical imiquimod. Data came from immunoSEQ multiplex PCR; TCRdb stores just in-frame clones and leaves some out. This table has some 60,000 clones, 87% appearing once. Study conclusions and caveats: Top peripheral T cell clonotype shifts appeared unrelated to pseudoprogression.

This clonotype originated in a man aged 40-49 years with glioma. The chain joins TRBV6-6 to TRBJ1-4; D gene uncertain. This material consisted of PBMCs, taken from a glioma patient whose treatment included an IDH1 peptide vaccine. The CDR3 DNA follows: TGTGCCAGCAGCCCTGGACCCGCGGCGGATGAAAAACTGTTTTTT. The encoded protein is CASSPGPAADEKLFF.